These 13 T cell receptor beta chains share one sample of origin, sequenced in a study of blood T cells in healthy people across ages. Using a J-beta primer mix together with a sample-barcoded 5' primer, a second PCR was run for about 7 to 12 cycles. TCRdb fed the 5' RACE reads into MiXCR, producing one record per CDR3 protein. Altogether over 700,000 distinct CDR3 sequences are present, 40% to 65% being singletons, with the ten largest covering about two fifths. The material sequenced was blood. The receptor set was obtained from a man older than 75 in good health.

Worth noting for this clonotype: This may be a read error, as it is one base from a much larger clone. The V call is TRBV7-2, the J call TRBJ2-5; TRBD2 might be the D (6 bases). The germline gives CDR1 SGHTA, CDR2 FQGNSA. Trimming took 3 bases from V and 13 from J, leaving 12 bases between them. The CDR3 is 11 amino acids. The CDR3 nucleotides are TGTGCCAGCAGCTTCCGGCGGGAACTGTACTTC. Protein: CASSFRRELYF.

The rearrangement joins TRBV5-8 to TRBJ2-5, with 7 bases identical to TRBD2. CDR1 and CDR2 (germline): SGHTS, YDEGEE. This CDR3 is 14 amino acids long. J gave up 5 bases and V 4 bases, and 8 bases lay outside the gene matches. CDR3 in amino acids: CASSPGLIRETQYF. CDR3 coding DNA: TGTGCCAGCAGCCCGGGACTAATCAGGGAGACCCAGTACTTC.

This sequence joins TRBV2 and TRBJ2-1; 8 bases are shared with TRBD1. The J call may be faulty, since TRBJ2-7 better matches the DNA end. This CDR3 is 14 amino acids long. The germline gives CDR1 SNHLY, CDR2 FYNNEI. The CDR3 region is CASSEQGAQGEQYF. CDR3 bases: TGTGCCAGCAGTGAACAGGGGGCGCAGGGTGAGCAGTACTTC.

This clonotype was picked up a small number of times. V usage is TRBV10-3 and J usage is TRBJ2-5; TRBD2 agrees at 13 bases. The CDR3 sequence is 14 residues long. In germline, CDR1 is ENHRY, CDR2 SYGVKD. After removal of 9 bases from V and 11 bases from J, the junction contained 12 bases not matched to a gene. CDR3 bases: TGTGCCATTAACGCCGGGACTAGCGGGAATGAGCAGTACTTC. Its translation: CAINAGTSGNEQYF.

The CDR3 here is CASSFTIDTQYF. In DNA form, the CDR3 reads TGTGCCAGCAGTTTTACCATAGATACGCAGTATTTT. The rearrangement links TRBV12-3 or TRBV12-4 to TRBJ2-3; D not certain. The CDR3 is made up of 12 amino acids. V lost 3 bases to trimming and J lost 5 bases, with 6 bases between them.

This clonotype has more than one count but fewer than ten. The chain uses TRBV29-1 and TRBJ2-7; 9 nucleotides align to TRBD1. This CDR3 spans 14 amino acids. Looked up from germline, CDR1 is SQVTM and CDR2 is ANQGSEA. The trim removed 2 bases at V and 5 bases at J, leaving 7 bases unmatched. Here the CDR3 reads CSVEIGTGINEQYF. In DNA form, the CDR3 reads TGCAGCGTTGAAATTGGGACAGGGATCAACGAGCAGTACTTC.

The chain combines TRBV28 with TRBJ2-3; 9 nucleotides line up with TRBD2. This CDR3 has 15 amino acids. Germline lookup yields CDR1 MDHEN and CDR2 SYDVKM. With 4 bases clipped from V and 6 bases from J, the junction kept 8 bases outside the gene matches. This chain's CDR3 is CASSYSGSHGDTQYF. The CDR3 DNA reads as TGTGCCAGCAGTTATAGCGGGAGCCACGGGGATACGCAGTATTTT.

The CDR3: CASSQLGDDQPQHF. Here the CDR3 DNA reads TGTGCCAGCAGCCAATTGGGAGATGATCAGCCCCAGCATTTT. This sequence joins TRBV3-1 and TRBJ1-5; no clear D gene. The CDR3 contains 14 residues. CDR1 LGHDT and CDR2 YNNKEL come from the germline V gene (reference sequence). The V end was cut by 2 bases, the J end by 5 bases, with 10 bases between.

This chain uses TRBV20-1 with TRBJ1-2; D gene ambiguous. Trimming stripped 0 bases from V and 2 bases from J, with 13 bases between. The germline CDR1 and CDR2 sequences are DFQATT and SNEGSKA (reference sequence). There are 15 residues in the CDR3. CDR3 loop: CSARDQSRANYGYTF. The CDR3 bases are TGCAGTGCTAGAGATCAAAGCAGAGCAAACTATGGCTACACCTTC.

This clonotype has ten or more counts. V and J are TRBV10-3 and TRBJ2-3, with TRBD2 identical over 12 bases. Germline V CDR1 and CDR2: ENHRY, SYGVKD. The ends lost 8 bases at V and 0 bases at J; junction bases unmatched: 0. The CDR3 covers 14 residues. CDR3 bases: TGTGCCATCGGGACTAGCGGGAGCACAGATACGCAGTATTTT. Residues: CAIGTSGSTDTQYF.

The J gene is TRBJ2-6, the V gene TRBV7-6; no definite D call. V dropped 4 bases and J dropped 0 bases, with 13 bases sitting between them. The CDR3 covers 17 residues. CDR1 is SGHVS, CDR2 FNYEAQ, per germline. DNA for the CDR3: TGTGCCAGCAGCTCCGAGACTCCAGTCTCTGGGGCCAACGTCCTGACTTTC. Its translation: CASSSETPVSGANVLTF.

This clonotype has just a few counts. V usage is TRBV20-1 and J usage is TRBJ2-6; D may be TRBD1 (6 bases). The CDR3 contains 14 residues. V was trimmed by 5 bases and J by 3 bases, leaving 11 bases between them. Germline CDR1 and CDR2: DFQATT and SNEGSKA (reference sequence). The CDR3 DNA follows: TGCAGTGCTGCCCACAGGGATGGGGCCAACGTCCTGACTTTC. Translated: CSAAHRDGANVLTF.

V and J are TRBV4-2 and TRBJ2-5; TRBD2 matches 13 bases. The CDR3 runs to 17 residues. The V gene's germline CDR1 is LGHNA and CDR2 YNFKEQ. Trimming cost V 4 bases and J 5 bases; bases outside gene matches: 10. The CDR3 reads CASSPWTSGSGGETQYF. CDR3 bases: TGTGCCAGCAGCCCTTGGACTAGCGGGAGTGGTGGTGAGACCCAGTACTTC.